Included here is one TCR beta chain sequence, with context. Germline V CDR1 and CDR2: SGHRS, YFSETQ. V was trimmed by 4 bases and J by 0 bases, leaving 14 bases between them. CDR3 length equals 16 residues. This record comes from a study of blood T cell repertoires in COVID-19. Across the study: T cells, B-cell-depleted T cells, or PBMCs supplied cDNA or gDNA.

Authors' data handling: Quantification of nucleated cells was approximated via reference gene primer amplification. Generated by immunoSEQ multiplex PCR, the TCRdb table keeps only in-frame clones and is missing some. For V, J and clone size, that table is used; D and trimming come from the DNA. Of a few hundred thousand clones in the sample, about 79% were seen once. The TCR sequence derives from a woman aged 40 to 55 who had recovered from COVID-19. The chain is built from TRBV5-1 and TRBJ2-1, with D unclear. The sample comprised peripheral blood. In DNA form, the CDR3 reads TGCGCCAGCAGCCGAACGACACTTAGCTCCTACAATGAGCAGTTCTTC. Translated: CASSRTTLSSYNEQFF.